One sample yielded the 14 T cell receptor beta chains listed below, sequenced in a study of blood T cell repertoires in COVID-19. The assay was immunoSEQ multiplex PCR, and TCRdb's table has in-frame clones only and misses some. In the table there are some 80,000 clones, 88% of which are singletons. Sequencing used peripheral blood. Source of these receptors: a human donor in a cohort sampled during active COVID-19.

This clone is a singleton in its sample. The rearrangement uses TRBV5-3 and TRBJ1-3; 8 nucleotides agree with TRBD1. TRBV5-3 carries the ORF label, with uncertain function. V shed 1 base and J 2 bases; nucleotides not matched to a gene: 5. This CDR3 spans 16 amino acids. CDR3 sequence reads: CARSLLPRGPGNTIYF. The CDR3 DNA reads as TGTGCCAGAAGCTTGTTACCCAGGGGGCCTGGAAACACCATATATTTT.

J is TRBJ2-7 and V is TRBV3-1 (or the pseudogene TRBV3-2); weak D call: TRBD2 (6 bases). This CDR3 contains 15 residues. Deletions cut 1 base from V and 6 bases from J, with 16 bases between. Germline V CDR1 and CDR2: LGHDT, YNNKEL (reference sequence). The CDR3 DNA reads as TGTGCCAGCAGCCAAGCCTCCCAGGGAGGTATCGAGCAGTACTTC. Its translation: CASSQASQGGIEQYF.

The chain couples TRBV4-1 to TRBJ2-3, with D possibly TRBD2 on 7 matching bases. The CDR3 has 17 residues. CDR1 is MGHRA and CDR2 is YSYEKL in the germline V gene. The ends were cut back, 4 bases at V and 6 bases at J, with 23 bases in the middle. The CDR3 nucleotides read TGCGCCAGCAGCCTCCTCCGAGACAGGTTGGGGGGGGATACGCAGTATTTT. This codes for CASSLLRDRLGGDTQYF.

In its sample, this clone was seen once. The chain couples TRBV19 to TRBJ2-5; D is possibly TRBD1 (5 bases). The CDR3 has 14 residues. Germline values: CDR1 LNHDA, CDR2 SQIVND (reference sequence). Trimming took off 5 bases at V and 1 base at J, with 11 bases between the two ends. CDR3 region: CASSEDRFQETQYF. CDR3 bases: TGTGCCAGTAGTGAAGACAGATTCCAAGAGACCCAGTACTTC. The full variable domain, rest sourced from reference TRBV19 and TRBJ2-5, is DGGITQSPKYLFRKEGQNVTLSCEQNLNHDAMYWYRQDPGQGLRLIYYSQIVNDFQKGDIAEGYSVSREKKESFPLTVTSAQKNPTAFYLCASSEDRFQETQYFGPGTRLLVL.

V is TRBV18 and J is TRBJ1-5; D unclear. The CDR3 length is 13 residues. CDR1 and CDR2 from the germline V gene are KGHSH and LQKENI. Trimming took off 2 bases at V and 6 bases at J, with 8 bases between the two ends. CDR3: CASSPGGIQPQHF. The CDR3, as DNA: TGTGCCAGCTCACCAGGAGGGATTCAGCCCCAGCATTTT.

The chain uses TRBV7-7 and TRBJ2-2; weak D call: TRBD2 (6 bases). Germline V gives CDR1 SSHAT, CDR2 FNYEAQ (reference sequence). The length of the CDR3 is 14 residues. V gave up 5 bases and J gave up 8 bases, with 15 bases separating them. DNA for the CDR3: TGTGCCAGCAGCCCCCGGGCTAGCGATGGGGAGCTGTTTTTT. Amino acids: CASSPRASDGELFF.

This chain joins TRBV19 and TRBJ2-7, with D possibly being TRBD2 (6 bases). CDR1 and CDR2 from the germline V gene are LNHDA and SQIVND (reference sequence). CDR3 length equals 15 residues. V lost 1 base and J lost 2, with 12 bases in between. The CDR3 region has the DNA TGTGCCAGTAGTATAGGAGCGGGCAATACCTACGAGCAGTACTTC. Encoded protein: CASSIGAGNTYEQYF. Complete variable domain (other parts from reference TRBV19 and TRBJ2-7): DGGITQSPKYLFRKEGQNVTLSCEQNLNHDAMYWYRQDPGQGLRLIYYSQIVNDFQKGDIAEGYSVSREKKESFPLTVTSAQKNPTAFYLCASSIGAGNTYEQYFGPGTRLTVT.

This clone has a single count. This chain uses TRBV9 with TRBJ1-4; 7 bases align to TRBD1. V gave up 5 bases and J gave up 4 bases; unmatched junction bases: 11. Germline loops: CDR1 SGDLS, CDR2 YYNGEE. The CDR3 totals 16 residues. CDR3 nucleotide sequence: TGTGCCAGCAGTAGTCAACAGGGGAGTCATAATGAAAAACTGTTTTTT. It is translated as CASSSQQGSHNEKLFF.

This sequence joins TRBV5-4 and TRBJ2-1; 8 nucleotides agree with TRBD1. V was pared by 2 bases and J by 7 bases, with 8 bases of the junction left unmatched. This CDR3 is 15 amino acids long. Germline V gene sequence: CDR1 SGHNT, CDR2 YYREEE (reference sequence). This CDR3 is CASSFEGDRKNEQFF. The CDR3 bases are TGTGCCAGCAGCTTCGAAGGGGACAGGAAAAATGAGCAGTTCTTC. Full variable domain (missing parts from reference TRBV5-4 and TRBJ2-1): ETGVTQSPTHLIKTRGQQVTLRCSSQSGHNTVSWYQQALGQGPQFIFQYYREEENGRGNFPPRFSGLQFPNYSSELNVNALELDDSALYLCASSFEGDRKNEQFFGPGTRLTVL.

The chain has TRBV19 and TRBJ2-3, with D tentatively TRBD1 (6 bases). Germline lookup yields CDR1 LNHDA and CDR2 SQIVND (reference sequence). CDR3 length: 14 amino acids. Trimming pared 6 bases from V and 2 bases from J, leaving 12 bases between. DNA for the CDR3: TGTGCCAGTAGGACAGGCCCCCACACAGATACGCAGTATTTT. Translated, it gives CASRTGPHTDTQYF.

The rearrangement joins TRBV7-4 to TRBJ1-5; TRBD1 agrees at 8 bases. The CDR3 sequence is 16 residues long. V lost 5 bases, J lost 0 bases, and 6 bases stayed unmatched. CDR1 is SGHVT and CDR2 is SQSDAQ in the germline V gene. The CDR3 DNA is TGTGCCAGCAGCCCAAAACAGGGGGATAGCAATCAGCCCCAGCATTTT. Its protein product is CASSPKQGDSNQPQHF.

The count of this clone is one. J is TRBJ1-5 and V is TRBV6-6, with 8 bases lining up with TRBD1. This CDR3 contains 16 residues. The junction had 8 bases not matched to a gene; V was cut back by 1 base and J by 6 bases. CDR1 is MNHNY and CDR2 is SVGAGI in the germline V gene (reference sequence). CDR3 bases: TGTGCCAGCAGTTACTATGGACAGGGTGGGGGTCAGCCCCAGCATTTT. It codes for CASSYYGQGGGQPQHF.

The J gene is TRBJ2-5, the V gene TRBV29-1, with D perhaps given as TRBD1 or TRBD2 (6 bases each). The length of the CDR3 is 11 residues. The V and J ends lost 8 bases and 4 bases respectively, with 11 bases between them. Germline V gene lookup returns CDR1 SQVTM and CDR2 ANQGSEA. CDR3 sequence reads: CSTGAGETQYF. Here the CDR3 DNA reads TGCAGCACGGGGGCGGGAGAGACCCAGTACTTC. Filled out from reference TRBV29-1 and TRBJ2-5, the complete variable domain reads SAVISQKPSRDICQRGTSLTIQCQVDSQVTMMFWYRQQPGQSLTLIATANQGSEATYESGFVIDKFPISRPNLTFSTLTVSNMSPEDSSIYLCSTGAGETQYFGPGTRLLVL.

The chain links TRBV7-2 to TRBJ1-1; TRBD1 is a possible D gene (5 bases). Between the trimmed V and J ends, which lost 2 bases and 1 base, there was a span of 5 bases. Germline V gene lookup returns CDR1 SGHTA and CDR2 FQGNSA. This CDR3 spans 13 amino acids. The CDR3 DNA reads TGTGCCAGCAGCTTACAGGGGAACACTGAAGCTTTCTTT. Its translation is CASSLQGNTEAFF.